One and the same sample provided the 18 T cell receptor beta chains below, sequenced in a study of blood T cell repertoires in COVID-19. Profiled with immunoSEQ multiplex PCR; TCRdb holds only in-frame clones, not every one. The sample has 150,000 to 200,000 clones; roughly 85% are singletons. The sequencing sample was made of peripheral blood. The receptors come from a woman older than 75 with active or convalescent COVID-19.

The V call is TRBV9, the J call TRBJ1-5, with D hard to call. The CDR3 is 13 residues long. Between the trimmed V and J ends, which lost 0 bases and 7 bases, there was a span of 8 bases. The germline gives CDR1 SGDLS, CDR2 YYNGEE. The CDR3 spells CASSVDPGQPQHF. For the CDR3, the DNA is TGTGCCAGCAGCGTAGACCCGGGGCAGCCCCAGCATTTT.

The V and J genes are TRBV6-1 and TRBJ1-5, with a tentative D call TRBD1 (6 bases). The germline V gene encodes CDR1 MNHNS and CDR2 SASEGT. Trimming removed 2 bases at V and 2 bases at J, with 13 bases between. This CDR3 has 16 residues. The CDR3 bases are TGTGCCAGCAGTGAATTAGGGGGTACCGGCAATCAGCCCCAGCATTTT. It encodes CASSELGGTGNQPQHF.

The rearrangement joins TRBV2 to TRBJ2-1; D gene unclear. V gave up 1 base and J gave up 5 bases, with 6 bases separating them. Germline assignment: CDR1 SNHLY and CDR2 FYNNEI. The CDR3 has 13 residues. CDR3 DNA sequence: TGTGCCAGCAGTGAAGAACGAGACAATGAGCAGTTCTTC. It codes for CASSEERDNEQFF.

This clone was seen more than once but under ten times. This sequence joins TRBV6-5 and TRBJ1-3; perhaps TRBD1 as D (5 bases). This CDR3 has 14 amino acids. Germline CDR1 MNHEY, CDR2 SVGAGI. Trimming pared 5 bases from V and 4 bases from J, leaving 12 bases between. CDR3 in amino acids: CASSTGTIGNTIYF. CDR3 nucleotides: TGTGCCAGCAGTACCGGGACTATAGGAAACACCATATATTTT.

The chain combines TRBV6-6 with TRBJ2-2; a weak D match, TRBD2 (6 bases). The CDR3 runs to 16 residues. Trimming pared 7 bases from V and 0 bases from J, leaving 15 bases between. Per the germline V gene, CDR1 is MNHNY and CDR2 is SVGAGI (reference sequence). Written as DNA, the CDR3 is TGTGCCAGCATACGAGTGGGACTGACGAACACCGGGGAGCTGTTTTTT. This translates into CASIRVGLTNTGELFF.

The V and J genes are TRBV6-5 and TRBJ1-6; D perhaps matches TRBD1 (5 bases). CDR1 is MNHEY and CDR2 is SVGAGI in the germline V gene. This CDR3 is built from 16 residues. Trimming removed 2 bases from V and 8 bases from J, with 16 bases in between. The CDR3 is CASSYQGGSTYSPLHF. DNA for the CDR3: TGTGCCAGCAGTTACCAGGGCGGATCAACCTATTCACCCCTCCACTTT.

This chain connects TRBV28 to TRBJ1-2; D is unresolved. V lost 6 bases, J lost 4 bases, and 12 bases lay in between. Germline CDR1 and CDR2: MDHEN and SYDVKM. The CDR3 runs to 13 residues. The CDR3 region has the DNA TGTGCCAGCAGACGGGGAGGCGCCTATGGCTACACCTTC. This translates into CASRRGGAYGYTF.

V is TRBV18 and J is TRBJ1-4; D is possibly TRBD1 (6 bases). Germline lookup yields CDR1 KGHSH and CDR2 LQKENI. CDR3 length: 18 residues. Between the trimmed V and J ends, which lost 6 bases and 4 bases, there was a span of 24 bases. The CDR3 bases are TGTGCCAGCTCGAACCTCTCACCGCTCACAGGGTATAATGAAAAACTGTTTTTT. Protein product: CASSNLSPLTGYNEKLFF.

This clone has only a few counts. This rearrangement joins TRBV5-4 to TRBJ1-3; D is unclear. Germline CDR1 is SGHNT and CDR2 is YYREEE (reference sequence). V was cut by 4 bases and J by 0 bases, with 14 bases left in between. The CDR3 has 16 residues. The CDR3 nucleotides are TGTGCCAGCAGCGCCCCGGTCCCCGGCTCTGGAAACACCATATATTTT. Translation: CASSAPVPGSGNTIYF.

As DNA, the CDR3 is TGCGCCAGCCAAACAGGGACTAGCGGGTCAGATGAGCAGTTCTTC. Amino acid sequence: CASQTGTSGSDEQFF. The chain carries TRBV5-1 and TRBJ2-1; TRBD2 matches 12 bases. V gave up 7 bases and J gave up 8 bases; unmatched junction bases: 10. CDR3 length: 15 amino acids. Germline V gives CDR1 SGHRS, CDR2 YFSETQ.

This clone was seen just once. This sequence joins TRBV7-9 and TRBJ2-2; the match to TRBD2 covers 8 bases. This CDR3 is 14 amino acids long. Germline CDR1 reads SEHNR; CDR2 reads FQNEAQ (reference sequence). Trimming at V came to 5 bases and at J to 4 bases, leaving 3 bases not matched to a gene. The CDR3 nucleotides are TGTGCCAGCAGCAGGACTAGCAGCACCGGGGAGCTGTTTTTT. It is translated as CASSRTSSTGELFF.

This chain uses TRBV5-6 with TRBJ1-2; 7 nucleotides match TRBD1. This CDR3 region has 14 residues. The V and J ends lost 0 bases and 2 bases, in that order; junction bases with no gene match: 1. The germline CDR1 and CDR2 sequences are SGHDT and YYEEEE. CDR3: CASSLGQGNYGYTF. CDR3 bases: TGTGCCAGCAGCTTGGGACAGGGAAACTATGGCTACACCTTC.

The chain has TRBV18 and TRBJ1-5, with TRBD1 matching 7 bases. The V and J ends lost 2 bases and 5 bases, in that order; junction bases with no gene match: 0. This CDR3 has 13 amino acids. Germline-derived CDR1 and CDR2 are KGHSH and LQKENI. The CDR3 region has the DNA TGTGCCAGCTCACCAGGGACAGATCAGCCCCAGCATTTT. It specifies CASSPGTDQPQHF.

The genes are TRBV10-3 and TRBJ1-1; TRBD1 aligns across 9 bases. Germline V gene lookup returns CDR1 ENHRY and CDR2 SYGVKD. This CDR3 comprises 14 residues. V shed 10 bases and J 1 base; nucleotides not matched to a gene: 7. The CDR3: CATGRQGENTEAFF. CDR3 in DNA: TGTGCCACCGGGCGACAGGGGGAGAACACTGAAGCTTTCTTT.

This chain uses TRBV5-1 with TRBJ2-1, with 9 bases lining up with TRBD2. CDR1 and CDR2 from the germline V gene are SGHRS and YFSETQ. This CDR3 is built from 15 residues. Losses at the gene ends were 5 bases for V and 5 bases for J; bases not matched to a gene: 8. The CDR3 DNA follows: TGCGCCAGCAGAGGGGGTGGCGGGAGGGACAATGAGCAGTTCTTC. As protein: CASRGGGGRDNEQFF.

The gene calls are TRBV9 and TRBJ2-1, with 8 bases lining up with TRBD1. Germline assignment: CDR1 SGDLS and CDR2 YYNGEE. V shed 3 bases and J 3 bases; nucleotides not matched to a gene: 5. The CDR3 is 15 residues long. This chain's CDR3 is CASSGGQGVYNEQFF. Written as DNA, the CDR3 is TGTGCCAGCAGCGGAGGACAGGGCGTCTACAATGAGCAGTTCTTC.

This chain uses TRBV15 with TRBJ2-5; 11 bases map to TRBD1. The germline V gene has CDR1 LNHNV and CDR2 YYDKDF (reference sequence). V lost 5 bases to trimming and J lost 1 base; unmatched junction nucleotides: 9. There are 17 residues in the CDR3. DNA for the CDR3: TGTGCCACCAGCTCTGGACGGACAGGGGGCTTCCAAGAGACCCAGTACTTC. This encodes CATSSGRTGGFQETQYF.

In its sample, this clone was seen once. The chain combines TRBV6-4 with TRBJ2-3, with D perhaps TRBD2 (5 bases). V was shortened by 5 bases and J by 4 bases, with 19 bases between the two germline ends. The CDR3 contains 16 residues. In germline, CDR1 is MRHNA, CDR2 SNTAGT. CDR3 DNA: TGTGCCAGCAGTCAAGAGAGCGGTTTCGGGGCAGATACGCAGTATTTT. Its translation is CASSQESGFGADTQYF.